A single sample is the source of the 17 T cell receptor beta chains below, sequenced in a study of identical twins. TCRdb independently ran MiXCR on the 5' RACE reads; one entry per CDR3 protein. The table includes roughly 750,000 distinct CDR3 sequences, about 20% detected once. The same specimen was also included in a second study, on T cells expressing NK-cell markers.

Sequencing was carried out using PBMCs. The receptors derive from a woman aged 18-30 years in good health.

This chain joins TRBV2 and TRBJ2-1, with 7 bases that match TRBD2. The length of the CDR3 is 14 residues. The trim removed 6 bases at V and 3 bases at J, leaving 5 bases unmatched. Germline V CDR1 and CDR2: SNHLY, FYNNEI. Written as DNA, the CDR3 is TGTGCCAGCAGGAGCGGGGCGGGCTACAATGAGCAGTTCTTC. Protein: CASRSGAGYNEQFF. Variable domain in full (rest from reference TRBV2 and TRBJ2-1): EPEVTQTPSHQVTQMGQEVILRCVPISNHLYFYWYRQILGQKVEFLVSFYNNEISEKSEIFDDQFSVERPDGSNFTLKIRSTKLEDSAMYFCASRSGAGYNEQFFGPGTRLTVL.

The chain links TRBV10-3 to TRBJ1-5; the match to TRBD1 covers 7 bases. This CDR3 spans 15 amino acids. In germline, CDR1 is ENHRY, CDR2 SYGVKD. Trimming at V came to 3 bases and at J to 4 bases, leaving 6 bases not matched to a gene. Written as DNA, the CDR3 is TGTGCCATCAGTGACTGGACAGGATCTAATCAGCCCCAGCATTTT. It encodes CAISDWTGSNQPQHF.

The chain carries TRBV5-1 and TRBJ2-5; D is uncertain. The CDR3 length is 13 residues. Germline V gene data show CDR1 as SGHRS and CDR2 as YFSETQ. Deletions cut 5 bases from V and 5 bases from J, with 13 bases between. CDR3 loop: CASSQSVRETQYF. The CDR3, as DNA: TGCGCCAGCAGTCAAAGCGTGAGGGAGACCCAGTACTTC.

This clonotype was recorded many times. V usage is TRBV4-3 and J usage is TRBJ2-6; D might be TRBD1 (6 bases). This CDR3 comprises 16 residues. Germline CDR1 LGHNA, CDR2 YSLEER. Trimming stripped 4 bases from V and 0 bases from J, with 10 bases between. The CDR3 is CASSPTQGSGANVLTF. The CDR3 DNA is TGCGCCAGCAGCCCAACACAGGGCTCTGGGGCCAACGTCCTGACTTTC.

This clonotype has a handful of counts. V usage is TRBV29-1 and J usage is TRBJ2-7; tentative D call: TRBD2 (5 bases). The CDR3 length is 14 residues. Trimming cost V 1 base and J 3 bases, with 13 bases left between them. Germline loops: CDR1 SQVTM, CDR2 ANQGSEA. CDR3 residues: CSVEVANEGYEQYF. For the CDR3, the DNA is TGCAGCGTTGAAGTTGCGAACGAGGGCTACGAGCAGTACTTC.

This clonotype was counted between two and nine times. The chain has TRBV5-1 and TRBJ1-2, with 9 bases aligning to TRBD1. Trimming took 0 bases from V and 8 from J; bases not matched to a gene: 8. The CDR3 has 15 amino acids. The V gene's germline CDR1 is SGHRS and CDR2 YFSETQ. The CDR3 nucleotides are TGCGCCAGCAGCTTGGACCCGGGACAGGGATCCGGCTACACCTTC. It yields the protein CASSLDPGQGSGYTF.

This clonotype was counted only a few times. The rearrangement links TRBV6-1 to TRBJ2-7, with 8 bases matching TRBD2. In germline, CDR1 is MNHNS, CDR2 SASEGT. The CDR3 is made up of 16 amino acids. The J segment lost 5 bases and the V segment lost 6 bases, leaving 15 bases of the junction unmatched. This CDR3 is CASSLDGGGAINEQYF. CDR3 bases: TGTGCCAGCAGCCTCGACGGGGGGGGGGCTATCAACGAGCAGTACTTC.

The chain carries TRBV20-1 and TRBJ2-1, with TRBD2 matching 8 bases. The CDR3 runs to 15 residues. V was clipped by 6 bases and J by 7 bases; unmatched bases: 14. Germline V gene lookup returns CDR1 DFQATT and CDR2 SNEGSKA (reference sequence). CDR3 nucleotides: TGCAGTGCCAAGTCAGTCGGGAGGGGACGGAATGAGCAGTTCTTC. Translated: CSAKSVGRGRNEQFF.

The chain combines TRBV5-1 with TRBJ2-3; TRBD1 or TRBD2 may be the D gene (5 bases each). Germline loops: CDR1 SGHRS, CDR2 YFSETQ. V shed 5 bases and J shed 3 bases, with 16 bases lying between them. CDR3 length equals 15 residues. The CDR3 region is CASRGDGKGTDTQYF. In DNA, the CDR3 is TGCGCCAGCAGAGGGGACGGGAAAGGGACAGATACGCAGTATTTT.

Only a few counts were recorded for this clonotype. V gene TRBV6-2 or TRBV6-3 combines with J gene TRBJ1-5; D gene unclear. With 2 bases removed from V and 9 bases from J, the gap between germline ends came to 8 bases. The CDR3 runs to 12 residues. From germline, CDR1 is MNHEY and CDR2 SVGEGT. This chain's CDR3 is CASSYHDGPQHF. The CDR3 DNA follows: TGTGCCAGCAGTTACCATGATGGGCCCCAGCATTTT.

This clonotype was recorded a few times. The chain recombines TRBV5-1 with TRBJ2-5; TRBD2 aligns across 10 bases. The CDR3 spans 17 residues. CDR1 is SGHRS and CDR2 is YFSETQ in the germline V gene. The ends lost 3 bases at V and 5 bases at J; junction bases unmatched: 13. The CDR3 DNA is TGCGCCAGCAGCTCCGTAACGGCTAGCGGGAGTAGGGAGACCCAGTACTTC. It specifies CASSSVTASGSRETQYF.

By frequency in the sample, this clonotype is medium-sized (0.01 to 0.1%). The J gene is TRBJ1-1, the V gene TRBV20-1; 8 bases match TRBD1. The CDR3 sequence is 12 residues long. V was pared by 4 bases and J by 5 bases, with 3 bases of the junction left unmatched. CDR1 and CDR2 (germline): DFQATT, SNEGSKA (reference sequence). DNA of the CDR3: TGCAGTGCTACAGGGGGCGAGACTGAAGCTTTCTTT. Translated: CSATGGETEAFF.

The chain joins TRBV5-1 to TRBJ1-1; TRBD1 aligns across 10 bases. Germline V gene data show CDR1 as SGHRS and CDR2 as YFSETQ. The CDR3 sequence is 16 residues long. J gave up 0 bases and V 4 bases, and 6 bases lay outside the gene matches. CDR3 loop: CASSIGTGALNTEAFF. Here the CDR3 DNA reads TGCGCCAGCAGCATCGGGACAGGGGCCTTGAACACTGAAGCTTTCTTT.

The gene calls are TRBV5-1 and TRBJ2-1; TRBD2 aligns across 9 bases. This CDR3 has 14 amino acids. Germline V gene data show CDR1 as SGHRS and CDR2 as YFSETQ. Losses at the gene ends were 0 bases for V and 13 bases for J; bases not matched to a gene: 8. The CDR3 loop is CASSLVASGKSQFF. The CDR3 nucleotides are TGCGCCAGCAGCTTGGTTGCTAGCGGGAAGTCACAGTTCTTC.

The rearrangement uses TRBV12-3 or TRBV12-4 and TRBJ1-3; a possible D gene is TRBD1 (5 bases). The V end was cut by 7 bases, the J end by 4 bases, with 14 bases between. The CDR3 contains 14 residues. The CDR3 DNA is TGTGCCAGCATCAAAAGAGGGGCCGGAAACACCATATATTTT. Protein: CASIKRGAGNTIYF.

The genes are TRBV20-1 and TRBJ1-4; 7 nucleotides align to TRBD1. The CDR3 has 15 amino acids. Germline values: CDR1 DFQATT, CDR2 SNEGSKA (reference sequence). Trimming cost V 6 bases and J 4 bases; bases outside gene matches: 11. The CDR3 sequence: CSARPQGGNNEKLFF. CDR3 DNA: TGCAGTGCCAGACCCCAGGGGGGGAATAATGAAAAACTGTTTTTT.

Only a few counts were recorded for this clonotype. The chain couples TRBV12-3 or TRBV12-4 to TRBJ2-2, with 8 positions matching TRBD1. With 7 bases clipped from V and 5 bases from J, the junction kept 9 bases outside the gene matches. The CDR3 runs 15 residues. The DNA of the CDR3 is TGTGCCAGCACCCCAGGACAGGGAAGTACCGGGGAGCTGTTTTTT. This translates into CASTPGQGSTGELFF.